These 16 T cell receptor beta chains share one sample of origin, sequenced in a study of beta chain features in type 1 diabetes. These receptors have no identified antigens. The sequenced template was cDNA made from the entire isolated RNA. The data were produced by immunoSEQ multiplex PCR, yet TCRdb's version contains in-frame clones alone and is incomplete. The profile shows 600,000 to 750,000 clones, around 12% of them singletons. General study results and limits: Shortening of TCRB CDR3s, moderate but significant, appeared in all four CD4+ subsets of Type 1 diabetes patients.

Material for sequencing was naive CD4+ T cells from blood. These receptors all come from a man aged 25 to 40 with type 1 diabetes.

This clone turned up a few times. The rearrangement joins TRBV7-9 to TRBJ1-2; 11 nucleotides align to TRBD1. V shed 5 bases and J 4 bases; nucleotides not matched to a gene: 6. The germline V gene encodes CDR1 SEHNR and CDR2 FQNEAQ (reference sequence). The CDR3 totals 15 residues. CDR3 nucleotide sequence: TGTGCCAGCAGCATGGACAGGGGGCGAAGCTATGGCTACACCTTC. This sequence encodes CASSMDRGRSYGYTF.

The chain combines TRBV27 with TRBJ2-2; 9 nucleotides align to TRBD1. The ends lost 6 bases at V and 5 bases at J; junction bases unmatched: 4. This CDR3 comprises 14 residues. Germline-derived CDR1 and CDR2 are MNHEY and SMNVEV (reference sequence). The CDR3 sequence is CASRRTGVTGELFF. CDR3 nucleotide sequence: TGTGCCAGCAGACGGACAGGGGTTACCGGGGAGCTGTTTTTT.

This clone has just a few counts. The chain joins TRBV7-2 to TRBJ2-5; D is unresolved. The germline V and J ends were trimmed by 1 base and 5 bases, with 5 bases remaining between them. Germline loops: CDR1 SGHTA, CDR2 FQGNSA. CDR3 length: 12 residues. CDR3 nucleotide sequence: TGTGCCAGCAGCTTAGAGGAGGAGACCCAGTACTTC. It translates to CASSLEEETQYF.

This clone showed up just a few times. The CDR3 sequence: CASSPGGANVLTF. CDR3 bases: TGCGCCAGCAGCCCCGGGGGGGCCAACGTCCTGACTTTC. This chain connects TRBV5-1 to TRBJ2-6; no clear D gene. This CDR3 has 13 residues. Germline-derived CDR1 and CDR2 are SGHRS and YFSETQ. V dropped 4 bases and J dropped 4 bases, with 6 bases sitting between them.

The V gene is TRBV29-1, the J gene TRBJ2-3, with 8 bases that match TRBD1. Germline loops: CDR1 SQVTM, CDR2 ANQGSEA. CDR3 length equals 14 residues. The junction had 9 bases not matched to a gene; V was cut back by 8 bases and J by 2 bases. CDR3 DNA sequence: TGCAGCTCCGGACAGGGAGGACCCACAGATACGCAGTATTTT. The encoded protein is CSSGQGGPTDTQYF.

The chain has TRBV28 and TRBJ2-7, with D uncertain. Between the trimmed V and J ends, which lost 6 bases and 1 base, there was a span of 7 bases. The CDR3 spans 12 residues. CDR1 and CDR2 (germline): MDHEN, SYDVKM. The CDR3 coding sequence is TGTGCCAGCAGCTTAATTTCCTACGAGCAGTACTTC. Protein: CASSLISYEQYF.

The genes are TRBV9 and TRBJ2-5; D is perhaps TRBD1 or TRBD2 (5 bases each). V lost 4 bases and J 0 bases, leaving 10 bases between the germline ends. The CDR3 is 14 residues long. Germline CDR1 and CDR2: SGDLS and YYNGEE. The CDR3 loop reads CASSTGTDQETQYF. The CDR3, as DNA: TGTGCCAGCAGCACCGGGACGGACCAAGAGACCCAGTACTTC.

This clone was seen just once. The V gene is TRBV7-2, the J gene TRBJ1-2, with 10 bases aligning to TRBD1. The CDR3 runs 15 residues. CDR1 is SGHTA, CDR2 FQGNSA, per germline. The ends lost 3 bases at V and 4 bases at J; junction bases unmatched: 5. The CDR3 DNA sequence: TGTGCCAGCAGCTTGGGACAGGGGAATACCTATGGCTACACCTTC. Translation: CASSLGQGNTYGYTF.

CDR3 nucleotide sequence: TGTGCCAGCAGGACCGGGACACCGAATCAGCCCCAGCATTTT. This gives the protein CASRTGTPNQPQHF. The rearrangement joins TRBV28 to TRBJ1-5, with a weak D call TRBD1 (6 bases). Trimming left V 6 bases short and J 4 bases short, with 13 bases between. CDR3 length: 14 amino acids. CDR1 and CDR2 from the germline V gene are MDHEN and SYDVKM.

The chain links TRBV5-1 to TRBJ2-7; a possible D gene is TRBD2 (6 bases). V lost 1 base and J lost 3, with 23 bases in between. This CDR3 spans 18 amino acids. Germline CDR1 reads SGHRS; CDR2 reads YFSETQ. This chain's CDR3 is CASSLSIARSGGNYEQYF. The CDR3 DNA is TGCGCCAGCAGCTTGTCAATAGCACGGTCAGGAGGGAACTACGAGCAGTACTTC.

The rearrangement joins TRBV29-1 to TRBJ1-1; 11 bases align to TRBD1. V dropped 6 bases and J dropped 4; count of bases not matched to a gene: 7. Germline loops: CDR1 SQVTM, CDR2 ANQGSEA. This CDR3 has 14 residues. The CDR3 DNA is TGCAGCGTACGCCGGGACAGGGGGGGCACTGAAGCTTTCTTT. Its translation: CSVRRDRGGTEAFF.

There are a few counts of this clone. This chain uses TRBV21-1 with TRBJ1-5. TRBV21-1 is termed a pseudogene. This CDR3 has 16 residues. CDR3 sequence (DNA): TGTGCCAGCAGCAAAGTGCAGCCCTATAGCAATCAGCCCCAGCATTTT. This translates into CASSKVQPYSNQPQHF.

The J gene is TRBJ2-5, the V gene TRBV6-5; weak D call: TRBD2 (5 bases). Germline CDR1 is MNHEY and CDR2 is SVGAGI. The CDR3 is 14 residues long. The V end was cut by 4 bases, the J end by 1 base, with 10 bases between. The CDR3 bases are TGTGCCAGCAGTTTCAACGGGGTCCAAGAGACCCAGTACTTC. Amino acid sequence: CASSFNGVQETQYF.

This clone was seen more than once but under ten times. The CDR3: CASSQMGLAGGYNEQFF. As DNA, the CDR3 is TGCGCCAGCAGCCAGATGGGACTAGCGGGGGGCTACAATGAGCAGTTCTTC. J is TRBJ2-1 and V is TRBV4-3; 15 positions match TRBD2. The CDR3 is 17 amino acids. Germline assignment: CDR1 LGHNA and CDR2 YSLEER. Germline trimming cut 3 bases from V and 3 bases from J; bases unmatched to any gene: 3.

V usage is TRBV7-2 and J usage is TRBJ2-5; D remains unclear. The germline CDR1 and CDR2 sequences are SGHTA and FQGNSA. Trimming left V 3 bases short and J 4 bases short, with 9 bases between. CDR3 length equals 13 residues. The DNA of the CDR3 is TGTGCCAGCAGCTTCGCTAGTTCAGAGACCCAGTACTTC. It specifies CASSFASSETQYF.

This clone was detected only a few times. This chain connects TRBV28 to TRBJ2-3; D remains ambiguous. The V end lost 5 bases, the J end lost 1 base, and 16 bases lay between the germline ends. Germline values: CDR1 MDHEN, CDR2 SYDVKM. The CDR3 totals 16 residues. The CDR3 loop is CASSPILAEGTDTQYF. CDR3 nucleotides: TGTGCCAGCAGTCCCATCTTGGCAGAGGGCACAGATACGCAGTATTTT. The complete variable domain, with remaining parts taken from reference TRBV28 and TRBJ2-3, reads DVKVTQSSRYLVKRTGEKVFLECVQDMDHENMFWYRQDPGLGLRLIYFSYDVKMKEKGDIPEGYSVSREKKERFSLILESASTNQTSMYLCASSPILAEGTDTQYFGPGTRLTVL.